This T cell receptor (beta chain) was obtained from a study of beta chain features in type 1 diabetes. Study findings and constraints: People with Type 1 diabetes carried modestly yet significantly shorter TCRB CDR3s in all four CD4+ subsets.

Reverse transcribing all isolated RNA meant expressed TCRB transcripts were sequenced. Produced via immunoSEQ multiplex PCR; TCRdb's table is partial and in-frame only. Here the sample spans a few hundred thousand clones, roughly 14% being singletons. A single heparinised blood sample, averaging around 120 mL, was obtained per donor. In all sorted populations, purity surpassed 98%. Germline CDR1 and CDR2: SGHTA and FQGNSA. CDR3 length: 16 amino acids. V lost 5 bases and J lost 7; bases outside the gene matches: 13. With regard to this clone: Its antigen is currently unknown.

The V call is TRBV7-2, the J call TRBJ2-7; 11 bases map to TRBD2. The sample consisted of naive CD4+ T cells from blood. The receptor comes from a young woman with type 1 diabetes. The CDR3 nucleotides are TGTGCCAGCAGCCGAAGGCTAATAGCGGGAGGGTGGGAGCAGTACTTC. As protein: CASSRRLIAGGWEQYF.